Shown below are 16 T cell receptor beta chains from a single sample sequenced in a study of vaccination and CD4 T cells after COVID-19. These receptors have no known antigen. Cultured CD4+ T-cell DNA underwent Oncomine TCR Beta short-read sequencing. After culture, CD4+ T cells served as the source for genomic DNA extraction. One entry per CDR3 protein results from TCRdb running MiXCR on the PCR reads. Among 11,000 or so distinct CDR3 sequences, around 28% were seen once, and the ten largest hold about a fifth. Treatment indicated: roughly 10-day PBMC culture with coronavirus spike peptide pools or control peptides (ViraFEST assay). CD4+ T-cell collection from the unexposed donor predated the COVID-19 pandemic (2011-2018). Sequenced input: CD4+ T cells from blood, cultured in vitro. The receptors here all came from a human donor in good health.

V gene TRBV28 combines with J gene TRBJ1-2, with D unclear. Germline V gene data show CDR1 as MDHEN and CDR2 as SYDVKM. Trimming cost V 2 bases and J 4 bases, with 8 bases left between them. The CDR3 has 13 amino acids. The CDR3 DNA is TGTGCCAGCAGTTTAGGGCAGAGCTATGGCTACACCTTC. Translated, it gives CASSLGQSYGYTF.

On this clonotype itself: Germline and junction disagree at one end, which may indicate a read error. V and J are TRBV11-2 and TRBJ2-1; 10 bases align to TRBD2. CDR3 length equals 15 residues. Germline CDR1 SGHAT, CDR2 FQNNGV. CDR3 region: CASSLRTSGYNELFF. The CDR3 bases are TGTGCCAGCAGCTTACGGACTAGCGGTTACAATGAGCTGTTCTTC.

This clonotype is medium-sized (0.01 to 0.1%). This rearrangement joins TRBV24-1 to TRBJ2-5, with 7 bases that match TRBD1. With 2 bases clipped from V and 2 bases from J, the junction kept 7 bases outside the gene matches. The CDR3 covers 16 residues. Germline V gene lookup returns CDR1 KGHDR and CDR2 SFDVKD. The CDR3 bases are TGTGCCACCAGTGATTCTCTACCGGGACAGCAAGAGACCCAGTACTTC. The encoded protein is CATSDSLPGQQETQYF.

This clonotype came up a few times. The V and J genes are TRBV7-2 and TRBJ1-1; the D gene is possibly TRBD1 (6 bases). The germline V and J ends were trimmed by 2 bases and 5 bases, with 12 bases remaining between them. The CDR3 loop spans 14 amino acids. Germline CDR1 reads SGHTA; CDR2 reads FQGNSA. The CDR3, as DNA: TGTGCCAGCAGCTTAAAGGGGGGGTGGACTGAAGCTTTCTTT. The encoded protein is CASSLKGGWTEAFF.

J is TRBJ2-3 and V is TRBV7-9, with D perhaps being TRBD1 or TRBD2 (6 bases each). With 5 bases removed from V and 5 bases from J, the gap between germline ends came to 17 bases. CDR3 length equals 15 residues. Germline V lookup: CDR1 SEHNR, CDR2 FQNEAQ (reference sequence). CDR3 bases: TGTGCCAGCAGCCCCTGGGGGGCCCGGGGAGATACGCAGTATTTT. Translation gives CASSPWGARGDTQYF.

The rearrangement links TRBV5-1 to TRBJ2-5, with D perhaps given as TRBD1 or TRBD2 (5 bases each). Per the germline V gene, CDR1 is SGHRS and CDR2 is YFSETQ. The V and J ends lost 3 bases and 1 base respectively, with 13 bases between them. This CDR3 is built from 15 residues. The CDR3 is CASSSIPGPQETQYF. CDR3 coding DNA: TGCGCCAGCAGCTCGATCCCGGGACCCCAAGAGACCCAGTACTTC.

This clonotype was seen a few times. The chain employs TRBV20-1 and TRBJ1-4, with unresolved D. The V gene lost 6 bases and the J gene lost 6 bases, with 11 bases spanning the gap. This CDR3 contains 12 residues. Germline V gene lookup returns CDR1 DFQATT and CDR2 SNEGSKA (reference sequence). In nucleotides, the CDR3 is TGCAGTGCCCCCGGCCGAGATGAAAAACTGTTTTTT. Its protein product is CSAPGRDEKLFF.

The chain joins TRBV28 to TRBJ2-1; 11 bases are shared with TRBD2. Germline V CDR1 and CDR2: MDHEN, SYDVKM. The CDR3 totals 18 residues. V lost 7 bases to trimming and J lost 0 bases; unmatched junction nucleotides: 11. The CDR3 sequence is CASIGSGRARDSYNEQFF. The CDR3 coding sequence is TGTGCCAGCATAGGTAGCGGGAGGGCCCGAGACTCCTACAATGAGCAGTTCTTC. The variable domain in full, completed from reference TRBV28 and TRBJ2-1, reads DVKVTQSSRYLVKRTGEKVFLECVQDMDHENMFWYRQDPGLGLRLIYFSYDVKMKEKGDIPEGYSVSREKKERFSLILESASTNQTSMYLCASIGSGRARDSYNEQFFGPGTRLTVL.

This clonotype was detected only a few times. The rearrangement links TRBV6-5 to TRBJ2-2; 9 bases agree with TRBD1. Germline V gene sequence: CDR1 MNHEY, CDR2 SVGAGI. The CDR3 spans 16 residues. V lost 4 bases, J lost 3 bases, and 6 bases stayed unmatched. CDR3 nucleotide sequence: TGTGCCAGCAGTTCTTGGGACAGGGTACACACCGGGGAGCTGTTTTTT. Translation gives CASSSWDRVHTGELFF.

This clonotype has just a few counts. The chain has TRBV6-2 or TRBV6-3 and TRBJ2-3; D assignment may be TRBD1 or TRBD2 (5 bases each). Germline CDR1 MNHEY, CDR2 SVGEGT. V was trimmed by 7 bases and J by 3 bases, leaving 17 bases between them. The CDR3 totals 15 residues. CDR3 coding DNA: TGTGCCAGCACCACCTTCGGGTGGGGGACAGATACGCAGTATTTT. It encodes CASTTFGWGTDTQYF.

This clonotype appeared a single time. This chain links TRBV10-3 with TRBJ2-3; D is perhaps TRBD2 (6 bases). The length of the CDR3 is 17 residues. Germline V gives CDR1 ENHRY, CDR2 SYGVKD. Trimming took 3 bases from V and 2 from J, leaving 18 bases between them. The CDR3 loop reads CAISDRGRDLPTDTQYF. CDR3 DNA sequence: TGTGCCATCAGTGACAGAGGTCGGGACTTACCCACAGATACGCAGTATTTT.

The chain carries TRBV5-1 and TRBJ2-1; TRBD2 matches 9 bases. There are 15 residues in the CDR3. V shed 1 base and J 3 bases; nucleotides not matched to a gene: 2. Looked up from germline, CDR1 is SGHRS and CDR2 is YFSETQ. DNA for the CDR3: TGCGCCAGCAGCTTGCTTAGCGGGGGCTACAATGAGCAGTTCTTC. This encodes CASSLLSGGYNEQFF.

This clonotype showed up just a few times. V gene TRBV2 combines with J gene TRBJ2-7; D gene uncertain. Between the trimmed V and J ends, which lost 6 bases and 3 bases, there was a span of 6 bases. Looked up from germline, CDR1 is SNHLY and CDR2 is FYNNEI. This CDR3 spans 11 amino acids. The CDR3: CASRDLYEQYF. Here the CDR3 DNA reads TGTGCCAGCAGGGACCTCTACGAGCAGTACTTC.

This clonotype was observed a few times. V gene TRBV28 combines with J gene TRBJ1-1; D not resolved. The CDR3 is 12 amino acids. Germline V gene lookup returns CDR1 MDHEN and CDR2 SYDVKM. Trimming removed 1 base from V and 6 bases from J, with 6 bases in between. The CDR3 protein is CASSLFGPEAFF. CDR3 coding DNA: TGTGCCAGCAGTTTATTTGGGCCTGAAGCTTTCTTT. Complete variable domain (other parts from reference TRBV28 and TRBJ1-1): DVKVTQSSRYLVKRTGEKVFLECVQDMDHENMFWYRQDPGLGLRLIYFSYDVKMKEKGDIPEGYSVSREKKERFSLILESASTNQTSMYLCASSLFGPEAFFGQGTRLTVV.

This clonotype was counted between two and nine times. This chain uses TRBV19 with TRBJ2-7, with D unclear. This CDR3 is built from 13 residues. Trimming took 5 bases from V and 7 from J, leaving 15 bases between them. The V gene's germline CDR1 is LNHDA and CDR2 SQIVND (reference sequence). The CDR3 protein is CASSRTVTREQYF. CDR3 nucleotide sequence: TGTGCCAGTAGTCGGACGGTAACTCGGGAGCAGTACTTC.

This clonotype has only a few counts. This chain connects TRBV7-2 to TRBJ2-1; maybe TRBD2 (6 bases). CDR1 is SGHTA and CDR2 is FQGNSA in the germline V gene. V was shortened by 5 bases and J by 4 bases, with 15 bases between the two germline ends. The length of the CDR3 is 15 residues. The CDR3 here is CASSRPEEGYNEQFF. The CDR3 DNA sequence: TGTGCCAGCAGCCGCCCGGAGGAGGGATACAATGAGCAGTTCTTC.